The rows below give T cell receptor beta chains drawn from one sample of a study of shared clonotypes between healthy human individuals. The data were produced by immunoSEQ multiplex PCR, yet TCRdb's version contains in-frame clones alone and is incomplete. This sample carries about 2.2 million clones, about 93% of them seen once, and the ten largest clones take less than 2%. Sequencing used naive CD8+ T cells from PBMCs. The receptors derive from a man aged 18-30 years in good health. Some clones in this sample may be carry-over from other donors' samples. Both conserved end residues are part of each CDR3. A D gene is named only where the DNA matches it firmly.

d_call: TRBD2; v_call: TRBV29-1; j_call: TRBJ2-1; cdr3_aa: CSVEGGSSYNEQFF; cdr3_nt: TGCAGCGTGGAGGGAGGGAGCTCCTACAATGAGCAGTTCTTC
d_call: .; v_call: TRBV29-1; j_call: TRBJ2-5; cdr3_aa: CSGADWRGQETQYF; cdr3_nt: TGCAGCGGTGCTGACTGGAGGGGCCAAGAGACCCAGTACTTC
d_call: TRBD1; v_call: TRBV7-9; j_call: TRBJ2-1; cdr3_aa: CASSLGDSTEQFF; cdr3_nt: TGTGCCAGCAGCTTGGGGGACAGCACAGAGCAGTTCTTC
d_call: .; v_call: TRBV27; j_call: TRBJ2-7; cdr3_aa: CASSSSWGAWSYEQYF; cdr3_nt: TGTGCCAGCAGTTCCTCGTGGGGGGCTTGGTCCTACGAGCAGTACTTC
d_call: .; v_call: TRBV14; j_call: TRBJ1-3; cdr3_aa: CASSRRPSSGNTIYF; cdr3_nt: TGTGCCAGCAGCCGCAGACCGAGCTCTGGAAACACCATATATTTT
d_call: TRBD2; v_call: TRBV7-9; j_call: TRBJ2-1; cdr3_aa: CASSSGGGSSYNEQFF; cdr3_nt: TGTGCCAGCAGCTCAGGCGGGGGGAGCTCCTACAATGAGCAGTTCTTC
d_call: TRBD2; v_call: TRBV9; j_call: TRBJ2-5; cdr3_aa: CASSVASGAQETQYF; cdr3_nt: TGTGCCAGCAGCGTAGCTAGCGGGGCACAAGAGACCCAGTACTTC
d_call: .; v_call: TRBV25-1; j_call: TRBJ2-5; cdr3_aa: CASRTGASDDQETQYF; cdr3_nt: TGTGCCAGCAGGACCGGGGCTAGCGACGACCAAGAGACCCAGTACTTC
d_call: TRBD2; v_call: TRBV9; j_call: TRBJ2-2; cdr3_aa: CASRGGRDTGELFF; cdr3_nt: TGTGCCAGCAGGGGCGGGAGGGACACCGGGGAGCTGTTTTTT
d_call: TRBD1; v_call: TRBV27; j_call: TRBJ1-4; cdr3_aa: CASSRGQGEGKLFF; cdr3_nt: TGTGCCAGCAGCCGGGGACAGGGGGAGGGAAAACTGTTTTTT
d_call: TRBD2; v_call: TRBV9; j_call: TRBJ2-3; cdr3_aa: CASSGPLAGGPTDTQYF; cdr3_nt: TGTGCCAGCAGCGGACCCCTGGCGGGAGGGCCCACAGATACGCAGTATTTT
d_call: .; v_call: TRBV5-1; j_call: TRBJ2-7; cdr3_aa: CASSLAGAHFYEQYF; cdr3_nt: TGCGCCAGCAGCCTTGCAGGGGCCCATTTCTACGAGCAGTACTTC
d_call: TRBD1; v_call: TRBV5-8; j_call: TRBJ2-1; cdr3_aa: CASSWGQGGEQFF; cdr3_nt: TGTGCCAGCAGCTGGGGACAGGGGGGTGAGCAGTTCTTC
d_call: TRBD1; v_call: TRBV5-4; j_call: TRBJ1-1; cdr3_aa: CASSSPDREEREAFF; cdr3_nt: TGTGCCAGCAGCTCCCCCGACAGGGAGGAACGCGAAGCTTTCTTT
d_call: TRBD1; v_call: TRBV2; j_call: TRBJ1-5; cdr3_aa: CASRVSGTDNQPQHF; cdr3_nt: TGTGCCAGCAGGGTCTCTGGGACAGACAATCAGCCCCAGCATTTT
d_call: .; v_call: TRBV7-8; j_call: TRBJ2-7; cdr3_aa: CASSFSRGPYEQYF; cdr3_nt: TGTGCCAGCAGCTTTAGCAGGGGACCCTACGAGCAGTACTTC
d_call: TRBD1; v_call: TRBV6-1; j_call: TRBJ1-5; cdr3_aa: CASSGQAYSNQPQHF; cdr3_nt: TGTGCCAGCAGCGGACAGGCTTATAGCAATCAGCCCCAGCATTTT
d_call: .; v_call: TRBV5-1; j_call: TRBJ1-1; cdr3_aa: CASGRGGTNTEAFF; cdr3_nt: TGCGCCAGTGGGAGGGGGGGCACGAACACTGAAGCTTTCTTT
d_call: TRBD2; v_call: TRBV6-5; j_call: TRBJ2-7; cdr3_aa: CASRSGLASYEQYF; cdr3_nt: TGTGCCAGCAGGTCGGGACTAGCCTCCTACGAGCAGTACTTC
d_call: .; v_call: TRBV25-1; j_call: TRBJ2-2; cdr3_aa: CASQGNTGELFF; cdr3_nt: TGTGCCAGCCAGGGGAACACCGGGGAGCTGTTTTTT
d_call: .; v_call: TRBV6-1; j_call: TRBJ2-5; cdr3_aa: CASSEGRGFGETQYF; cdr3_nt: TGTGCCAGCAGTGAAGGCAGGGGTTTTGGGGAGACCCAGTACTTC
d_call: .; v_call: TRBV4-1; j_call: TRBJ2-1; cdr3_aa: CASSPKGRTYNEQFF; cdr3_nt: TGCGCCAGCAGCCCCAAGGGGCGGACCTACAATGAGCAGTTCTTC
d_call: .; v_call: TRBV6-1; j_call: TRBJ2-2; cdr3_aa: CASRGINTGELFF; cdr3_nt: TGTGCCAGCCGCGGGATAAACACCGGGGAGCTGTTTTTT
d_call: TRBD1; v_call: TRBV4-3; j_call: TRBJ2-2; cdr3_aa: CASSQDRGRGGELFF; cdr3_nt: TGCGCCAGCAGCCAGGACAGGGGGCGGGGCGGGGAGCTGTTTTTT
d_call: .; v_call: TRBV6-6; j_call: TRBJ2-4; cdr3_aa: CASSPGFKNIQYF; cdr3_nt: TGTGCCAGCTCTCCGGGATTCAAAAACATTCAGTACTTC
d_call: .; v_call: TRBV9; j_call: TRBJ2-2; cdr3_aa: CASSVGRDRSNTGELFF; cdr3_nt: TGTGCCAGCAGCGTAGGGAGGGACAGATCGAACACCGGGGAGCTGTTTTTT